This T cell receptor beta chain emerged from a study of T cell clones after liver transplantation. Study context: Samples came from ITN030ST, which attempted immunosuppression withdrawal within 2 years of liver transplantation. HCV positivity affected three of eight recipients; the rest lacked autoimmune or viral indications. Standard immunosuppression, with no induction, continued until 12-24 months after transplant. Findings and caveats of the study: Migration into the graft, not deletion, may explain lost graft donor-reactive T cells.

Trimming at V came to 8 bases and at J to 3 bases, leaving 6 bases not matched to a gene. Per germline, CDR1 LNHDA and CDR2 SQIVND (reference sequence). The CDR3 is 14 amino acids. Assay: immunoSEQ multiplex PCR; the TCRdb copy retains only in-frame clones and omits some. The data contain roughly 7,400 clones, 70% of them singletons. This clone qualifies as medium-sized. Antigen unknown. J is TRBJ2-2 and V is TRBV19; TRBD1 matches 7 bases. The source material was CD8+ T cells from blood, sampled before liver transplant. This TCR came from a human donor who received a liver transplant. CDR3 amino acids: CASRGDSDTGELFF. CDR3 nucleotides: TGTGCCAGTCGAGGGGACAGTGACACCGGGGAGCTGTTTTTT.